These 29 T cell receptor beta chains were all obtained from the same sample, sequenced in a study of blood T cell repertoires in COVID-19. Clones were read by immunoSEQ multiplex PCR, and TCRdb kept only the in-frame ones, dropping some. The sample consists of about 150,000 clones, around 81% of them appearing once. Sample: peripheral blood. The receptor set was obtained from a human donor with acute or convalescent COVID-19. The donor label of this sample is uncertain.

This chain links TRBV10-3 with TRBJ1-1; unclear D gene. The V and J ends lost 8 bases and 0 bases respectively, with 19 bases between them. Per the germline V gene, CDR1 is ENHRY and CDR2 is SYGVKD. This CDR3 is built from 16 residues. The CDR3 here is CAISQRLLLMNTEAFF. The CDR3 DNA follows: TGTGCCATCTCCCAGAGGCTTCTCCTGATGAACACTGAAGCTTTCTTT.

This clone was seen a few times. The genes are TRBV5-1 and TRBJ2-5, with 8 bases aligning to TRBD2. Germline V gives CDR1 SGHRS, CDR2 YFSETQ. V shed 5 bases and J 1 base; nucleotides not matched to a gene: 10. The length of the CDR3 is 16 residues. The DNA of the CDR3 is TGCGCCAGCAGTTCCCCCGGGGGGGGATCCCAAGAGACCCAGTACTTC. It yields the protein CASSSPGGGSQETQYF.

The V gene is TRBV2, the J gene TRBJ1-5; D gene unclear. The V gene lost 8 bases and the J gene lost 4 bases, with 9 bases spanning the gap. CDR1 is SNHLY, CDR2 FYNNEI, per germline. The CDR3 loop spans 12 amino acids. The CDR3 sequence: CASQSGNQPQHF. CDR3 nucleotide sequence: TGTGCCAGCCAATCGGGGAATCAGCCCCAGCATTTT. The full variable domain, with the rest looked up from reference TRBV2 and TRBJ1-5, is EPEVTQTPSHQVTQMGQEVILRCVPISNHLYFYWYRQILGQKVEFLVSFYNNEISEKSEIFDDQFSVERPDGSNFTLKIRSTKLEDSAMYFCASQSGNQPQHFGDGTRLSIL.

This chain joins TRBV18 and TRBJ2-7; 9 bases fit TRBD1. V shed 3 bases, J shed 7 bases, and the junction held 4 bases outside the gene matches. This CDR3 is 13 amino acids long. Germline CDR1 is KGHSH and CDR2 is LQKENI. The CDR3 reads CASSPTGGSEQYV. CDR3 nucleotides: TGTGCCAGCTCACCGACAGGGGGAAGTGAGCAGTACGTC.

V gene TRBV6-6 combines with J gene TRBJ2-7, with D perhaps TRBD1 (6 bases). This CDR3 is 13 amino acids long. V gave up 0 bases and J gave up 6 bases, with 9 bases separating them. Germline V gives CDR1 MNHNY, CDR2 SVGAGI (reference sequence). In nucleotides, the CDR3 is TGTGCCAGCAGTTACTCGAGGGGGTCCGAGCAGTACTTC. It specifies CASSYSRGSEQYF.

The rearrangement joins TRBV30 to TRBJ1-2; D remains ambiguous. CDR1 and CDR2 (germline): GTSNPN, SVGIG (reference sequence). There are 12 residues in the CDR3. Trimming took off 5 bases at V and 0 bases at J, with 7 bases between the two ends. The CDR3 loop reads CAWDQSNYGYTF. For the CDR3, the DNA is TGTGCCTGGGATCAGTCTAACTATGGCTACACCTTC.

This clone was picked up one time. This rearrangement joins TRBV6-5 to TRBJ2-3, with D possibly being TRBD2 (6 bases). The CDR3 covers 16 residues. Germline V gene data show CDR1 as MNHEY and CDR2 as SVGAGI. Trimming shortened V by 0 bases and J by 10 bases, and 20 bases separated the two germline ends. CDR3 sequence: CASSYSEGLGQNAQYF. CDR3 in DNA: TGTGCCAGCAGTTACTCGGAGGGCTTGGGCCAGAATGCGCAGTATTTT.

This clone was observed a handful of times. The V gene is TRBV12-5, the J gene TRBJ1-1, with D uncertain. Trimming left V 7 bases short and J 7 bases short, with 13 bases between. The CDR3 consists of 12 residues. Germline values: CDR1 LGHNT, CDR2 FRNRAP. The CDR3 loop reads CASALFSDEAFF. The CDR3 DNA sequence: TGTGCTAGTGCCCTCTTCAGCGATGAAGCTTTCTTT.

This clone appeared many times. The J gene is TRBJ2-1, the V gene TRBV7-2, with TRBD2 matching 9 bases. V lost 4 bases and J lost 6; bases outside the gene matches: 10. The germline gives CDR1 SGHTA, CDR2 FQGNSA. The CDR3 spans 16 residues. CDR3 nucleotide sequence: TGTGCCAGCAGCTCATTTGTAGCGGGGGCTAGCAATGAGCAGTTCTTC. It specifies CASSSFVAGASNEQFF.

V usage is TRBV7-9 and J usage is TRBJ2-5; no reliable D call. This CDR3 has 15 residues. Germline lookup yields CDR1 SEHNR and CDR2 FQNEAQ (reference sequence). Trimming cost V 6 bases and J 2 bases, with 16 bases left between them. CDR3: CASSQRHENQETQYF. DNA for the CDR3: TGTGCCAGCAGTCAAAGACACGAAAATCAAGAGACCCAGTACTTC.

The chain has TRBV5-1 and TRBJ2-3; 11 bases align to TRBD1. V shed 5 bases and J 6 bases; nucleotides not matched to a gene: 5. The CDR3 extends over 14 amino acids. Germline-derived CDR1 and CDR2 are SGHRS and YFSETQ. CDR3 nucleotide sequence: TGCGCCAGCAGGCAGGGGACAGGGGGGGATACGCAGTATTTT. Translating it yields CASRQGTGGDTQYF. Looking up the rest from reference TRBV5-1 and TRBJ2-3 gives the full variable domain: KAGVTQTPRYLIKTRGQQVTLSCSPISGHRSVSWYQQTPGQGLQFLFEYFSETQRNKGNFPGRFSGRQFSNSRSEMNVSTLELGDSALYLCASRQGTGGDTQYFGPGTRLTVL.

This chain connects TRBV24-1 to TRBJ2-1; 9 positions match TRBD1. The trim removed 3 bases at V and 6 bases at J, leaving 8 bases unmatched. CDR1 and CDR2 from the germline V gene are KGHDR and SFDVKD. CDR3 length: 16 amino acids. The CDR3 sequence is CATSDQDRGNSNEQFF. CDR3 in DNA: TGTGCCACCAGTGATCAGGACAGGGGAAATAGCAATGAGCAGTTCTTC.

The J gene is TRBJ2-1, the V gene TRBV19, with 8 bases identical to TRBD1. Trimming cost V 4 bases and J 2 bases; bases outside gene matches: 16. CDR1 LNHDA and CDR2 SQIVND come from the germline V gene (reference sequence). The CDR3 sequence is 19 residues long. CDR3 region: CASSRLPSHRTGPYNEQFF. The CDR3 nucleotides read TGTGCCAGTAGTAGACTTCCCTCTCATAGGACAGGGCCCTACAATGAGCAGTTCTTC. Using reference TRBV19 and TRBJ2-1 for the parts outside the CDR3, the full variable domain is DGGITQSPKYLFRKEGQNVTLSCEQNLNHDAMYWYRQDPGQGLRLIYYSQIVNDFQKGDIAEGYSVSREKKESFPLTVTSAQKNPTAFYLCASSRLPSHRTGPYNEQFFGPGTRLTVL.

V is TRBV6-2 or TRBV6-3 and J is TRBJ1-5; a weak D match, TRBD1 (6 bases). With 5 bases removed from V and 0 bases from J, the gap between germline ends came to 11 bases. Germline assignment: CDR1 MNHEY and CDR2 SVGEGT. The CDR3 has 15 amino acids. The CDR3 DNA is TGTGCCAGCAGTACCCTCAGGGGTAGCAATCAGCCCCAGCATTTT. Translating gives CASSTLRGSNQPQHF.

This rearrangement joins TRBV6-6 to TRBJ1-1, with D maybe TRBD1 (6 bases). V was trimmed by 5 bases and J by 1 base, leaving 17 bases between them. This CDR3 has 16 residues. The germline gives CDR1 MNHNY, CDR2 SVGAGI (reference sequence). The CDR3 loop reads CASSRVTGMGNTEAFF. Here the CDR3 DNA reads TGTGCCAGCAGTCGAGTTACAGGGATGGGGAACACTGAAGCTTTCTTT.

This clone was picked up one time. The chain carries TRBV4-1 and TRBJ1-6, with 7 bases aligning to TRBD1. This CDR3 region has 14 residues. With 4 bases clipped from V and 9 bases from J, the junction kept 6 bases outside the gene matches. Germline CDR1 is MGHRA and CDR2 is YSYEKL. The CDR3, as DNA: TGCGCCAGCAGCCTACAACGACAGGGTTCACCCCTCCACTTT. Protein sequence: CASSLQRQGSPLHF.

This clone has a handful of counts. The genes are TRBV19 and TRBJ2-1; the D is unclear. Germline CDR1 and CDR2: LNHDA and SQIVND (reference sequence). V lost 1 base to trimming and J lost 1 base, with 8 bases between them. The CDR3 loop spans 15 amino acids. The DNA for the CDR3 is TGTGCCAGTAGTATAGGAACAGAATCCTACAATGAGCAGTTCTTC. Its translation is CASSIGTESYNEQFF.

This clone appeared many times. The chain has TRBV7-6 and TRBJ2-7; 7 nucleotides align to TRBD1. With 5 bases clipped from V and 6 bases from J, the junction kept 10 bases outside the gene matches. This CDR3 spans 14 amino acids. The germline V gene has CDR1 SGHVS and CDR2 FNYEAQ. CDR3 coding DNA: TGTGCCAGCAGCCTCGGGACAGTATTGGTCGAGCAGTACTTC. Translating gives CASSLGTVLVEQYF.

CDR3 in amino acids: CASIGPRGHESYEQYF. CDR3 DNA sequence: TGTGCCAGCATAGGGCCTCGAGGACATGAGTCCTACGAGCAGTACTTC. The rearrangement links TRBV6-6 to TRBJ2-7; maybe TRBD1 (5 bases). Trimming removed 7 bases from V and 1 base from J, with 20 bases in between. The CDR3 is made up of 16 amino acids. Germline assignment: CDR1 MNHNY and CDR2 SVGAGI (reference sequence).

V and J are TRBV5-4 and TRBJ2-1; 7 bases map to TRBD2. This CDR3 is built from 12 residues. The germline CDR1 and CDR2 sequences are SGHNT and YYREEE (reference sequence). V was pared by 4 bases and J by 9 bases, with 4 bases of the junction left unmatched. The CDR3 nucleotides are TGTGCCAGCAGCCCCTCGGGGGGTGAGCAGTTCTTC. Protein sequence: CASSPSGGEQFF.

The V and J genes are TRBV5-5 and TRBJ1-4; 10 bases are a match to TRBD1. Germline V gives CDR1 SGHKS, CDR2 YYEKEE (reference sequence). The CDR3 loop spans 15 amino acids. V lost 3 bases, J lost 7 bases, and 6 bases stayed unmatched. CDR3 residues: CASSWDRGGSEKLFF. The CDR3 region has the DNA TGTGCCAGCAGCTGGGACAGGGGAGGGAGTGAAAAACTGTTTTTT.

The gene calls are TRBV11-2 and TRBJ2-6; 7 positions match TRBD1. Germline V lookup: CDR1 SGHAT, CDR2 FQNNGV. V lost 10 bases and J lost 0; bases outside the gene matches: 9. The CDR3 spans 16 residues. DNA for the CDR3: TGTGCCACCCGGGACAGATCAAACTCTGGGGCCAACGTCCTGACTTTC. It yields the protein CATRDRSNSGANVLTF. The full variable domain, with the rest looked up from reference TRBV11-2 and TRBJ2-6, is EAGVAQSPRYKIIEKRQSVAFWCNPISGHATLYWYQQILGQGPKLLIQFQNNGVVDDSQLPKDRFSAERLKGVDSTLKIQPAKLEDSAVYLCATRDRSNSGANVLTFGAGSRLTVL.

The chain combines TRBV7-9 with TRBJ2-5; 11 positions match TRBD2. CDR3 length: 14 residues. Unmatched junction bases numbered 0, after V lost 3 bases and J lost 3 bases. Germline CDR1 reads SEHNR; CDR2 reads FQNEAQ (reference sequence). Here the CDR3 reads CASSLGLAEETQYF. The CDR3 nucleotides are TGTGCCAGCAGCTTGGGACTAGCGGAAGAGACCCAGTACTTC.

The rearrangement uses TRBV2 and TRBJ2-2, with 7 nucleotides matching TRBD2. The CDR3 is made up of 16 amino acids. The J segment lost 1 base and the V segment lost 5 bases, leaving 7 bases of the junction unmatched. Germline V CDR1 and CDR2: SNHLY, FYNNEI. CDR3 DNA sequence: TGTGCCAGCAGTCCCTGGGGCGGGGGGAACACCGGGGAGCTGTTTTTT. It encodes CASSPWGGGNTGELFF.

The genes are TRBV5-1 and TRBJ2-7, with 9 nucleotides matching TRBD2. The CDR3 runs to 16 residues. After removal of 0 bases from V and 7 bases from J, the junction contained 11 bases not matched to a gene. CDR1 SGHRS and CDR2 YFSETQ come from the germline V gene. The CDR3 loop reads CASSLATASGVREQYF. DNA for the CDR3: TGCGCCAGCAGCTTGGCCACGGCTAGCGGGGTGAGAGAGCAGTACTTC.

This chain uses TRBV9 with TRBJ2-7; weak D call: TRBD1 (6 bases). The germline V and J ends were trimmed by 4 bases and 2 bases, with 10 bases remaining between them. CDR1 is SGDLS and CDR2 is YYNGEE in the germline V gene. This CDR3 contains 13 residues. CDR3 bases: TGTGCCAGCAGCTTGGACAGTCCCTACGAGCAGTACTTC. It yields the protein CASSLDSPYEQYF. Full variable domain (outside the CDR3, taken from reference TRBV9 and TRBJ2-7): DSGVTQTPKHLITATGQRVTLRCSPRSGDLSVYWYQQSLDQGLQFLIQYYNGEERAKGNILERFSAQQFPDLHSELNLSSLELGDSALYFCASSLDSPYEQYFGPGTRLTVT.

The CDR3 protein is CASSGFGQITEAFF. As DNA, the CDR3 is TGCGCCAGCAGTGGTTTCGGACAGATCACTGAAGCTTTCTTT. The chain joins TRBV10-2 to TRBJ1-1, with a weak D call TRBD1 (6 bases). CDR3 length: 14 amino acids. V lost 4 bases to trimming and J lost 4 bases, with 13 bases between them. The germline gives CDR1 WSHSY, CDR2 SAAADI.

CDR3 sequence: CASSSGAVQPQHF. CDR3 DNA: TGTGCCAGCTCCTCAGGGGCGGTTCAGCCCCAGCATTTT. This chain uses TRBV18 with TRBJ1-5, with D possibly TRBD1 on 6 matching bases. Germline V gene data show CDR1 as KGHSH and CDR2 as LQKENI. The CDR3 has 13 residues. The V gene lost 6 bases and the J gene lost 6 bases, with 12 bases spanning the gap.

The chain couples TRBV5-6 to TRBJ1-1; 7 bases are shared with TRBD1. J was trimmed by 1 base and V by 0 bases; bases with no gene match: 3. CDR3 length equals 15 residues. CDR1 is SGHDT, CDR2 YYEEEE, per germline. The CDR3 is CASSLEGGWNTEAFF. CDR3 nucleotides: TGTGCCAGCAGCTTGGAAGGGGGCTGGAACACTGAAGCTTTCTTT.